The entry that follows covers one TCR beta chain sequence. This specimen belongs to a study of control samples from healthy donors and cancer patients. The germline CDR1 and CDR2 sequences are MNHEY and SVGAGI. V was shortened by 2 bases and J by 4 bases, with 11 bases between the two germline ends. The length of the CDR3 is 14 residues. TCRdb's table, derived via immunoSEQ multiplex PCR, lists solely in-frame clones and lacks some. The table lists about 180,000 clones, around nine tenths of them singletons. The sample consisted of blood. The source is a man aged 30 to 39 in good health. V gene TRBV6-5 combines with J gene TRBJ1-1; no reliable D call. CDR3 region: CASSYRERSTEAFF. The CDR3 DNA is TGTGCCAGCAGTTACAGGGAAAGGAGCACTGAAGCTTTCTTT.